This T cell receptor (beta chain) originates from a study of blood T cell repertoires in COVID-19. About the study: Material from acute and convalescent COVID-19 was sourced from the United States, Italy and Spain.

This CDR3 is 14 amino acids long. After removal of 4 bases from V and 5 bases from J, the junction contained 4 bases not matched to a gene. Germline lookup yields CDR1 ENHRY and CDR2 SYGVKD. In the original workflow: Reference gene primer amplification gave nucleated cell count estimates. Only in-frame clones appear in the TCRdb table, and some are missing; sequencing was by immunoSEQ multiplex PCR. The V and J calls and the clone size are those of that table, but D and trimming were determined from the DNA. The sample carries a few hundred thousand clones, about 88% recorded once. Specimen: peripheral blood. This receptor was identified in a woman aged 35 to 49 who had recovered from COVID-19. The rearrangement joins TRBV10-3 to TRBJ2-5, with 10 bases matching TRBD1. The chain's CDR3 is CAISGDRGGETQYF. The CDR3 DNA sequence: TGTGCCATCAGTGGGGACAGGGGCGGGGAGACCCAGTACTTC.